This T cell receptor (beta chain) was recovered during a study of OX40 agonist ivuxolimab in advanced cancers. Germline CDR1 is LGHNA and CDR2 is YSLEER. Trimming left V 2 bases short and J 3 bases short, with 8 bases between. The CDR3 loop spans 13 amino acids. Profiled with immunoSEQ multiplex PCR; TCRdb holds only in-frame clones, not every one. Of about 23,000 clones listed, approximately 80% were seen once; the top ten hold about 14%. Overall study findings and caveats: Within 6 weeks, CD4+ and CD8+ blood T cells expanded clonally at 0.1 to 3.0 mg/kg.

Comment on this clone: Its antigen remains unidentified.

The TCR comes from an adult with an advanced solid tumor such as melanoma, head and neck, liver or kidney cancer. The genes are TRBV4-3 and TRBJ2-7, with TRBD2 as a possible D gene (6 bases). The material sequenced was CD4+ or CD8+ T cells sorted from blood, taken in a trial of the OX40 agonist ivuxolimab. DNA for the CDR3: TGCGCCAGCAGCCAATGGGGAGGCTACGAGCAGTACTTC. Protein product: CASSQWGGYEQYF.